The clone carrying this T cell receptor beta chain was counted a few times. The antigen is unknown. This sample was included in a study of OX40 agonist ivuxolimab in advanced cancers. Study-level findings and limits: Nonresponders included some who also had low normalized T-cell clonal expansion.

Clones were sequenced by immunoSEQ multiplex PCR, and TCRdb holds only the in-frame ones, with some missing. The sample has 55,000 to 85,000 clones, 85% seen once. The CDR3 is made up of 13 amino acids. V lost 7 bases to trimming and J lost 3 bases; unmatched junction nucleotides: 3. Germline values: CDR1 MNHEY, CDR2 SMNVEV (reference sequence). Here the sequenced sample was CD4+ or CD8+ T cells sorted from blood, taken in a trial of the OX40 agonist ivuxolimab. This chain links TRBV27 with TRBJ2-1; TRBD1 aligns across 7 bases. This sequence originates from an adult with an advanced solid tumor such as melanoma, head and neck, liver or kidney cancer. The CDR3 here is CASTRTGYNEQFF. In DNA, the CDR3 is TGTGCCAGCACTCGGACAGGCTACAATGAGCAGTTCTTC.